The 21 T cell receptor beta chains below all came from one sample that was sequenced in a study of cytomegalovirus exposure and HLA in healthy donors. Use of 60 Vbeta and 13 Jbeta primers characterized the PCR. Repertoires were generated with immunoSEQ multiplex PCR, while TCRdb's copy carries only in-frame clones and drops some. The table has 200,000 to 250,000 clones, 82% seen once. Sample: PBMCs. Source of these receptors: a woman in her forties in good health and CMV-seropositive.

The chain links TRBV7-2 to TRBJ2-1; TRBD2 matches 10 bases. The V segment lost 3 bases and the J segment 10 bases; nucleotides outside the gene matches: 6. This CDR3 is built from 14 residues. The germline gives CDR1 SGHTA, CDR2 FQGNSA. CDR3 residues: CASSLISGRVEQFF. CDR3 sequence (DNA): TGTGCCAGCAGCTTGATCAGCGGGAGGGTAGAGCAGTTCTTC.

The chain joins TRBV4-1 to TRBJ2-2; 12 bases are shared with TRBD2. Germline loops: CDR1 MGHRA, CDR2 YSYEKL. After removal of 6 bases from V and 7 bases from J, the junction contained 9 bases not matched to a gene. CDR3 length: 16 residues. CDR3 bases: TGCGCCAGCAGTCCTAGCGGGGGGGGCTCATACGGGGAGCTGTTTTTT. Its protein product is CASSPSGGGSYGELFF.

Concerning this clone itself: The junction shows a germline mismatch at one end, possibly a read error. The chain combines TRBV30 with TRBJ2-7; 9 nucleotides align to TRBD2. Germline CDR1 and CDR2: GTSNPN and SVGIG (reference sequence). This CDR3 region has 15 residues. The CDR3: CAWSDLAGSSNEQYF. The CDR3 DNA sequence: TGTGCCTGGAGTGACCTAGCGGGAAGCTCCAACGAGCAGTACTTC.

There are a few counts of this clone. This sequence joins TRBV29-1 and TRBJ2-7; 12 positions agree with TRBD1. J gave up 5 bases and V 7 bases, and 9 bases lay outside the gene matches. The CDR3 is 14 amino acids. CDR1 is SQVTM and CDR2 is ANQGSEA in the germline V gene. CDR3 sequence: CSGGTGTGGNEQYF. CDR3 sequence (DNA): TGCAGCGGGGGGACCGGGACAGGGGGCAACGAGCAGTACTTC.

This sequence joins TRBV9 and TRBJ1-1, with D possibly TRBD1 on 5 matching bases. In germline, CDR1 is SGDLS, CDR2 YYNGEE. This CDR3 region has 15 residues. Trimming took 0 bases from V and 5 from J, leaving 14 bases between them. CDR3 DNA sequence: TGTGCCAGCAGCGTAGGTCCGGGGGTGGTTACTGAAGCTTTCTTT. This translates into CASSVGPGVVTEAFF. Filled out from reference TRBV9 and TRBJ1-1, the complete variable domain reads DSGVTQTPKHLITATGQRVTLRCSPRSGDLSVYWYQQSLDQGLQFLIQYYNGEERAKGNILERFSAQQFPDLHSELNLSSLELGDSALYFCASSVGPGVVTEAFFGQGTRLTVV.

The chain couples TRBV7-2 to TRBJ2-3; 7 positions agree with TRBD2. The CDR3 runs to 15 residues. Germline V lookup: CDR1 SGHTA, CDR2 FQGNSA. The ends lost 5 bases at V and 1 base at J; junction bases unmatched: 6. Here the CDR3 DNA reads TGTGCCAGCAGCCTTAGCGGGTTGGGCACAGATACGCAGTATTTT. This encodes CASSLSGLGTDTQYF. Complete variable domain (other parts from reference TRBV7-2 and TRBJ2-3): GAGVSQSPSNKVTEKGKDVELRCDPISGHTALYWYRQSLGQGLEFLIYFQGNSAPDKSGLPSDRFSAERTGGSVSTLTIQRTQQEDSAVYLCASSLSGLGTDTQYFGPGTRLTVL.

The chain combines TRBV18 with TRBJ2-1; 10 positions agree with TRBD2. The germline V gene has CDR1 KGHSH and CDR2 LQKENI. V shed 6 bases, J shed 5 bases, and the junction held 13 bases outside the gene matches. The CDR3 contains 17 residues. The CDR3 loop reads CASSSLIAGGSHNEQFF. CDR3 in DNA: TGTGCCAGCTCGTCCCTCATAGCGGGAGGTTCACACAATGAGCAGTTCTTC.

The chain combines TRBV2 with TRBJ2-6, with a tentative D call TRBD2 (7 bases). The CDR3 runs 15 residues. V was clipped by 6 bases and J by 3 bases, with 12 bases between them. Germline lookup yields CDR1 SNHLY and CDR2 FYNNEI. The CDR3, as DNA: TGTGCCAGCAGGGGGGGGCAGAGTGGGGCCAACGTCCTGACTTTC. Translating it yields CASRGGQSGANVLTF.

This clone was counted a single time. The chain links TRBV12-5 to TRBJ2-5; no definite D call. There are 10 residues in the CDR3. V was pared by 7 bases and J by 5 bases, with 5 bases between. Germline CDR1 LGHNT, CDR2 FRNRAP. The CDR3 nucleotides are TGTGCTAGTGCCAGGGAGACCCAGTACTTC. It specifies CASARETQYF.

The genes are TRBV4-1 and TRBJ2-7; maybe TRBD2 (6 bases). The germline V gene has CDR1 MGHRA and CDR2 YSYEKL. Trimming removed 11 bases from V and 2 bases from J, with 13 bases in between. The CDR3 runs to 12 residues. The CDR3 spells CAAGTQPYEQYF. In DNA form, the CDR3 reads TGCGCCGCCGGGACTCAACCCTACGAGCAGTACTTC.

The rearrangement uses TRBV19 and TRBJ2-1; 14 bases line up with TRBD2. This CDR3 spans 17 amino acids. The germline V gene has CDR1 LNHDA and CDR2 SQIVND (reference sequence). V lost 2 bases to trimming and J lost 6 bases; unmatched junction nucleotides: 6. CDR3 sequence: CASSIQTSGRALNEQFF. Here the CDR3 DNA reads TGTGCCAGTAGTATACAGACTAGCGGGAGGGCACTCAATGAGCAGTTCTTC. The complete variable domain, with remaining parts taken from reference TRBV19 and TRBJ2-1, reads DGGITQSPKYLFRKEGQNVTLSCEQNLNHDAMYWYRQDPGQGLRLIYYSQIVNDFQKGDIAEGYSVSREKKESFPLTVTSAQKNPTAFYLCASSIQTSGRALNEQFFGPGTRLTVL.

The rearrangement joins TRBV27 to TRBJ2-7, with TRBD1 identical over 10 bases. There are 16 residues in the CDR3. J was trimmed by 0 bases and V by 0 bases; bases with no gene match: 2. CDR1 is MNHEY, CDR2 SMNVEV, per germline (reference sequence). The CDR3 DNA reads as TGTGCCAGCAGTTTATCGGACAGGGGGTTCTCCTACGAGCAGTACTTC. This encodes CASSLSDRGFSYEQYF.

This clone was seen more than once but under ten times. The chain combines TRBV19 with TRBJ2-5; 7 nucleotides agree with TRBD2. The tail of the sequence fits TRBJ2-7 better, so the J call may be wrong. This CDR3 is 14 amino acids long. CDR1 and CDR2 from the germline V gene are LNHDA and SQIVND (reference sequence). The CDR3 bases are TGTGCCAGTAGTATCGGCGGGGGCTCCTACGAGCAGTACTTC. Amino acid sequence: CASSIGGGSYEQYF.

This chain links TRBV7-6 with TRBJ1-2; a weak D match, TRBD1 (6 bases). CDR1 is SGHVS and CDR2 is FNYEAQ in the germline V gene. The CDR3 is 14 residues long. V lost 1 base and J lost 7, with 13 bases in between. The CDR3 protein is CASSLVSGGLGYTF. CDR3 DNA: TGTGCCAGCAGCTTAGTTTCGGGGGGGCTTGGCTACACCTTC.

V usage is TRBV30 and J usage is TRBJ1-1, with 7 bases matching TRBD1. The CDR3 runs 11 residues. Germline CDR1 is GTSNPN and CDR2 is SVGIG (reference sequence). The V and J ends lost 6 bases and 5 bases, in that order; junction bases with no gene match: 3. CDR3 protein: CACQGGTEAFF. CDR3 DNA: TGTGCCTGCCAGGGGGGTACTGAAGCTTTCTTT. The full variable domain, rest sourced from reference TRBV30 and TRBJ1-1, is SQTIHQWPATLVQPVGSPLSLECTVEGTSNPNLYWYRQAAGRGLQLLFYSVGIGQISSEVPQNLSASRPQDRQFILSSKKLLLSDSGFYLCACQGGTEAFFGQGTRLTVV.

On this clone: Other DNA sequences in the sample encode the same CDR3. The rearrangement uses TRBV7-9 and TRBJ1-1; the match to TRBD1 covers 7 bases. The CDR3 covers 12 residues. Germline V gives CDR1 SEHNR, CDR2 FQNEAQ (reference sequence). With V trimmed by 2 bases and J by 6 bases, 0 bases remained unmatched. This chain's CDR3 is CASSLQGAEAFF. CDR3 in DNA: TGTGCCAGCAGCTTACAGGGGGCTGAAGCTTTCTTT. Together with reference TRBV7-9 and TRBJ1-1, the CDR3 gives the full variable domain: DTGVSQNPRHKITKRGQNVTFRCDPISEHNRLYWYRQTLGQGPEFLTYFQNEAQLEKSRLLSDRFSAERPKGSFSTLEIQRTEQGDSAMYLCASSLQGAEAFFGQGTRLTVV.

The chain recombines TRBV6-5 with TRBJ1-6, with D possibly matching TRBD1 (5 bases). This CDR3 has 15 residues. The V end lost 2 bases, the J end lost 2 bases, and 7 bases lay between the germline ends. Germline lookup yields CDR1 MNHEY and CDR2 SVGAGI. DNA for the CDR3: TGTGCCAGCAGTTACGGGGGGGCCTATAATTCACCCCTCCACTTT. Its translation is CASSYGGAYNSPLHF.

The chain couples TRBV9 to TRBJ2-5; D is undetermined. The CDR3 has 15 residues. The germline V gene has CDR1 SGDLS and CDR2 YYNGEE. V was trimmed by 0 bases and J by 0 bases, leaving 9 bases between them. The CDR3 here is CASSVGPQNQETQYF. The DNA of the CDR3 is TGTGCCAGCAGCGTAGGGCCACAGAACCAAGAGACCCAGTACTTC.

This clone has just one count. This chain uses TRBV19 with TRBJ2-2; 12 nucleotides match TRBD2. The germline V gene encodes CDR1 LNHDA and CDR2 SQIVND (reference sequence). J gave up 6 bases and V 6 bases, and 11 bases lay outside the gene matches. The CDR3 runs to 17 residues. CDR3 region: CASSPTPLAGGAGELFF. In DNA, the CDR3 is TGTGCCAGTAGCCCCACCCCGCTAGCGGGAGGGGCCGGGGAGCTGTTTTTT.

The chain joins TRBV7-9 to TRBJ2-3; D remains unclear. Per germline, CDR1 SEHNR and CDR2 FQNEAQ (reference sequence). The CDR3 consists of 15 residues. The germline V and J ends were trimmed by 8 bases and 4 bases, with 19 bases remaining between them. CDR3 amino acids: CASGVQPGGADTQYF. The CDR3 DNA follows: TGTGCCAGCGGCGTTCAACCCGGCGGCGCAGATACGCAGTATTTT.

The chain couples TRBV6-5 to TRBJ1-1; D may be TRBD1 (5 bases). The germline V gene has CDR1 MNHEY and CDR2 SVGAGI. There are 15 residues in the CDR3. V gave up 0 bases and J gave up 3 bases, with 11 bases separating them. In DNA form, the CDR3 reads TGTGCCAGCAGTTACTCTTTCGGAGGGGACACTGAAGCTTTCTTT. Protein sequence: CASSYSFGGDTEAFF.